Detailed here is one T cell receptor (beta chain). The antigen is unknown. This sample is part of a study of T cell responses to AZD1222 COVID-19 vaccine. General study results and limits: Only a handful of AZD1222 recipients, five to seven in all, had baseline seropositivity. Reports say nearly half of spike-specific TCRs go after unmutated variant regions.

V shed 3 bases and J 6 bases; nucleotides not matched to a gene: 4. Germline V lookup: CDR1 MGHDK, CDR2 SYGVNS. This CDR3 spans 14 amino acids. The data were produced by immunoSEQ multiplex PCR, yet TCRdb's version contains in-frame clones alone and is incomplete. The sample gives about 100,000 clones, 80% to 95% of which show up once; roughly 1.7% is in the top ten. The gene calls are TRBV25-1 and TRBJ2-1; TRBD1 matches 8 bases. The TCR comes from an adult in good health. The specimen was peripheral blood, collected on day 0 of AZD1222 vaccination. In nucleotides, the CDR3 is TGTGCCAGCAGTGATGGACAGGGTTTCAATGAGCAGTTCTTC. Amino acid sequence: CASSDGQGFNEQFF.